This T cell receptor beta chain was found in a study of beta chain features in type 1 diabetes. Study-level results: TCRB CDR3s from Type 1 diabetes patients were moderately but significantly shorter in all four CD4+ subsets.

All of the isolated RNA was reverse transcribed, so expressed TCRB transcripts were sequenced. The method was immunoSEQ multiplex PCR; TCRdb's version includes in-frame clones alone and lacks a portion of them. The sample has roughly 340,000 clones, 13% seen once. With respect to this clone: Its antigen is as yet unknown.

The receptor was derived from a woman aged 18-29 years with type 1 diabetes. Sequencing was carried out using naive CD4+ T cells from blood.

In DNA, the CDR3 is TGTGCCAGCAGCCACCGACAGGGACCCAACAATGAGCAGTTCTTC. It encodes CASSHRQGPNNEQFF. The chain combines TRBV14 with TRBJ2-1; 7 bases fit TRBD1. CDR3 length: 15 amino acids. The J segment lost 5 bases and the V segment lost 3 bases, leaving 7 bases of the junction unmatched. Germline loops: CDR1 SGHDN, CDR2 FVKESK.